Below, 22 T cell receptor beta chains from the same sample are listed, as sequenced in a study of CD8 T cells in Susac syndrome. Reverse transcription of about 0.45 to 1 ug RNA used random hexamers. TCRdb analysed the immunoSEQ multiplex PCR reads with MiXCR anew, one entry per CDR3 protein. This sample has 84,000 or so distinct CDR3 sequences, with around 96% found just once. Sequencing was performed on CD8+ T cells from PBMCs. These receptors originate from a human donor with Susac syndrome.

The chain couples TRBV29-1 to TRBJ2-7; D possibly corresponds to TRBD1 (6 bases). The germline V gene has CDR1 SQVTM and CDR2 ANQGSEA. Trimming left V 4 bases short and J 11 bases short, with 21 bases between. The CDR3 spans 13 residues. CDR3 DNA: TGCAGCGTTGTCCACCCAGTGACAGGTTTCGAGTACGTC. Amino acids: CSVVHPVTGFEYV.

This clonotype turned up a few times. The chain links TRBV12-3 or TRBV12-4 to TRBJ2-5; TRBD2 is a possible D gene (6 bases). The germline V and J ends were trimmed by 8 bases and 2 bases, with 9 bases remaining between them. This CDR3 is built from 12 residues. The CDR3 nucleotides are TGTGCCAGCTCGGGACTTCAAGAGACCCAGTACTTC. This gives the protein CASSGLQETQYF.

The chain employs TRBV5-6 and TRBJ2-7; weak D call: TRBD1 (6 bases). The V end was cut by 4 bases, the J end by 3 bases, with 11 bases between. The CDR3 has 13 residues. The germline CDR1 and CDR2 sequences are SGHDT and YYEEEE. The CDR3 loop reads CASSEGHFYEQYV. CDR3 nucleotide sequence: TGTGCCAGCAGCGAGGGACACTTCTACGAGCAGTACGTC.

This sequence joins TRBV4-3 and TRBJ1-2, with TRBD1 matching over 7 bases. Germline V CDR1 and CDR2: LGHNA, YSLEER. The junction had 6 bases not matched to a gene; V was cut back by 1 base and J by 4 bases. The length of the CDR3 is 15 residues. CDR3 loop: CASSQVRGSPYGYTF. CDR3 nucleotides: TGCGCCAGCAGCCAAGTCAGGGGGTCGCCCTATGGCTACACCTTC.

The CDR3 loop is CSAPRVVEAFF. Written as DNA, the CDR3 is TGCAGTGCTCCCAGGGTCGTTGAAGCTTTCTTT. The rearrangement joins TRBV20-1 to TRBJ1-1; D is possibly TRBD1 (5 bases). The V gene's germline CDR1 is DFQATT and CDR2 SNEGSKA (reference sequence). The CDR3 is 11 residues long. V dropped 5 bases and J dropped 7 bases, with 11 bases sitting between them.

This clonotype was seen just once. The chain joins TRBV9 to TRBJ1-4, with 9 bases matching TRBD1. The CDR3 totals 15 residues. V was pared by 4 bases and J by 4 bases, with 5 bases of the junction left unmatched. CDR1 and CDR2 from the germline V gene are SGDLS and YYNGEE. In DNA, the CDR3 is TGTGCCAGCAGCAAAGGACAGGGGAGTAATGAAAAACTGTTTTTT. It yields the protein CASSKGQGSNEKLFF.

In its sample, this clonotype was seen a few times. This chain connects TRBV7-6 to TRBJ2-3; D ambiguous. This CDR3 is 12 amino acids long. V was pared by 3 bases and J by 4 bases, with 5 bases between. Per germline, CDR1 SGHVS and CDR2 FNYEAQ. CDR3 residues: CASSFVSDTQYF. The DNA for the CDR3 is TGTGCCAGCAGCTTTGTCTCAGATACGCAGTATTTT. Together with reference TRBV7-6 and TRBJ2-3, the CDR3 gives the full variable domain: GAGVSQSPRYKVTKRGQDVALRCDPISGHVSLYWYRQALGQGPEFLTYFNYEAQQDKSGLPNDRFSAERPEGSISTLTIQRTEQRDSAMYRCASSFVSDTQYFGPGTRLTVL.

There are a few counts of this clonotype. The rearrangement uses TRBV25-1 and TRBJ1-2; 8 bases match TRBD1. V was clipped by 9 bases and J by 5 bases; unmatched bases: 5. The germline CDR1 and CDR2 sequences are MGHDK and SYGVNS. The CDR3 sequence is 12 residues long. The CDR3 here is CASRQGLYGYTF. CDR3 nucleotides: TGTGCCAGTAGACAGGGGCTGTATGGCTACACCTTC.

This chain's CDR3 is CATSDLSYNEQFF. In DNA, the CDR3 is TGTGCCACCAGTGATTTGTCCTACAATGAGCAGTTCTTC. The chain carries TRBV24-1 and TRBJ2-1; no firm D call. The CDR3 is 13 residues long. Germline-derived CDR1 and CDR2 are KGHDR and SFDVKD. The V gene lost 0 bases and the J gene lost 1 base, with 0 bases spanning the gap.

J is TRBJ2-1 and V is TRBV5-4; 7 positions match TRBD1. Germline CDR1 is SGHNT and CDR2 is YYREEE (reference sequence). The CDR3 is 13 residues long. After removal of 0 bases from V and 10 bases from J, the junction contained 4 bases not matched to a gene. In nucleotides, the CDR3 is TGTGCCAGCAGCTTGGTAGGGGGCAGGGAGCAGTTCTTC. Protein: CASSLVGGREQFF.

This clonotype occurred once. The gene calls are TRBV19 and TRBJ1-6; unclear D gene. The CDR3 spans 14 residues. V lost 7 bases, J lost 6 bases, and 13 bases lay in between. Germline V CDR1 and CDR2: LNHDA, SQIVND (reference sequence). CDR3 protein: CASTFGFSNSPLHF. Here the CDR3 DNA reads TGTGCCAGTACGTTTGGTTTTAGTAATTCACCCCTCCACTTT.

This clonotype was detected once. V usage is TRBV16 and J usage is TRBJ1-1; D is unresolved. V lost 5 bases and J 1 base, leaving 11 bases between the germline ends. Germline assignment: CDR1 KGHSY and CDR2 FQNENV. The CDR3 covers 14 residues. CDR3 region: CASSNGPGNTEAFF. The DNA of the CDR3 is TGTGCCAGCAGCAACGGTCCAGGGAACACTGAAGCTTTCTTT.

The V and J genes are TRBV6-5 and TRBJ2-1; 12 bases align to TRBD1. Looked up from germline, CDR1 is MNHEY and CDR2 is SVGAGI. The J segment lost 10 bases and the V segment lost 6 bases, leaving 10 bases of the junction unmatched. This CDR3 is 15 amino acids long. CDR3 in amino acids: CASSPPGQGAREQFF. The CDR3 DNA reads TGTGCCAGCAGCCCACCGGGACAGGGGGCCCGAGAGCAGTTCTTC.

This chain links TRBV7-9 with TRBJ2-3; 7 positions match TRBD1. This CDR3 is built from 15 residues. Germline lookup yields CDR1 SEHNR and CDR2 FQNEAQ (reference sequence). J gave up 5 bases and V 8 bases, and 13 bases lay outside the gene matches. As DNA, the CDR3 is TGTGCCAGCGGGTCTGACAGGGACAAGGGAGATACGCAGTATTTT. It specifies CASGSDRDKGDTQYF.

The chain couples TRBV29-1 to TRBJ2-2, with TRBD1 matching over 7 bases. CDR3 length: 14 amino acids. CDR1 and CDR2 from the germline V gene are SQVTM and ANQGSEA. As DNA, the CDR3 is TGCAGTTTTAAGGGACAGTTAAGTCCCGGGGAGCTGTTTTTT. Its protein product is CSFKGQLSPGELFF.

The V call is TRBV25-1, the J call TRBJ2-5, with D uncertain. Germline assignment: CDR1 MGHDK and CDR2 SYGVNS. Trimming took 2 bases from V and 2 from J, leaving 9 bases between them. The CDR3 consists of 14 residues. The chain's CDR3 is CASSEIGPQETQYF. CDR3 nucleotides: TGTGCCAGCAGTGAAATCGGTCCGCAAGAGACCCAGTACTTC.

This chain connects TRBV9 to TRBJ1-1; possible D gene TRBD1, 6 bases. Trimming pared 4 bases from V and 2 bases from J, leaving 21 bases between. Germline V CDR1 and CDR2: SGDLS, YYNGEE. The CDR3 extends over 17 amino acids. The CDR3 DNA reads TGTGCCAGCAGCCCGCAGGGTGGGGGGCTACTTAACACTGAAGCTTTCTTT. It yields the protein CASSPQGGGLLNTEAFF.

The chain combines TRBV19 with TRBJ2-1, with D possibly being TRBD1 (6 bases). This CDR3 comprises 16 residues. The V gene lost 4 bases and the J gene lost 0 bases, with 13 bases spanning the gap. Germline V lookup: CDR1 LNHDA, CDR2 SQIVND (reference sequence). The CDR3 bases are TGTGCCAGTAGTAGCGGAACAGGGAGCTCCTACAATGAGCAGTTCTTC. Translation: CASSSGTGSSYNEQFF.

J is TRBJ2-1 and V is TRBV9; D is possibly TRBD1 (7 bases). Germline V gene data show CDR1 as SGDLS and CDR2 as YYNGEE. The CDR3 has 13 residues. The V end was cut by 3 bases, the J end by 6 bases, with 10 bases between. CDR3 protein: CASSAQGGNEQFF. In nucleotides, the CDR3 is TGTGCCAGCAGCGCGCAGGGGGGCAATGAGCAGTTCTTC.

This chain joins TRBV19 and TRBJ1-1; D not resolved. The CDR3 covers 12 residues. Trimming removed 3 bases from V and 7 bases from J, with 9 bases in between. Germline V gene data show CDR1 as LNHDA and CDR2 as SQIVND (reference sequence). This CDR3 reads CASSMYGIEAFF. The CDR3 DNA reads as TGTGCCAGTAGTATGTATGGTATTGAAGCTTTCTTT.

This clonotype appeared once. This chain joins TRBV28 and TRBJ2-1; D might be TRBD1 or TRBD2, each matching 5 bases. The CDR3 covers 17 residues. V dropped 7 bases and J dropped 0 bases, with 19 bases sitting between them. Germline CDR1 reads MDHEN; CDR2 reads SYDVKM. The CDR3 protein is CASTSGGRESSYNEQFF. The CDR3 DNA sequence: TGTGCCAGCACCAGCGGTGGCAGGGAAAGCTCCTACAATGAGCAGTTCTTC.

The chain couples TRBV25-1 to TRBJ2-1; TRBD2 aligns across 12 bases. Germline CDR1 reads MGHDK; CDR2 reads SYGVNS. J gave up 9 bases and V 6 bases, and 6 bases lay outside the gene matches. CDR3 length: 14 amino acids. The CDR3: CASSGLAGRGEQFF. The DNA of the CDR3 is TGTGCCAGCAGCGGACTAGCGGGGCGGGGTGAGCAGTTCTTC.